This T cell receptor (beta chain) was sequenced during a study of Ad26.COV2.S vaccination and SARS-CoV-2 variants. TCRdb's table, derived via immunoSEQ multiplex PCR, lists solely in-frame clones and lacks some. The table records over 300,000 clones, roughly four fifths of them present only once. The treatment here: roughly 18 received Ad26.COV2.S at low or high dose, single or two shots; 5 received placebo; per-sample allocation not given. Samples analyzed were those drawn on day 63 after the first vaccine or placebo injection. Donation was by an adult aged 18-55 years who was in Boston. Germline V CDR1 and CDR2: MNHEY, SMNVEV (reference sequence). The CDR3 covers 13 residues. With 3 bases removed from V and 7 bases from J, the gap between germline ends came to 9 bases.

Sequenced here: peripheral blood, sampled in a trial of Ad26.COV2.S vaccine versus placebo. The origin of this receptor is a person aged 18 to 59 who received the Ad26.COV2.S COVID-19 vaccine or a placebo. The chain is built from TRBV27 and TRBJ2-2; D is unresolved. CDR3 protein: CASSLSGVGELFF. The CDR3 nucleotides read TGTGCCAGCAGTTTGTCGGGTGTCGGGGAGCTGTTTTTT.